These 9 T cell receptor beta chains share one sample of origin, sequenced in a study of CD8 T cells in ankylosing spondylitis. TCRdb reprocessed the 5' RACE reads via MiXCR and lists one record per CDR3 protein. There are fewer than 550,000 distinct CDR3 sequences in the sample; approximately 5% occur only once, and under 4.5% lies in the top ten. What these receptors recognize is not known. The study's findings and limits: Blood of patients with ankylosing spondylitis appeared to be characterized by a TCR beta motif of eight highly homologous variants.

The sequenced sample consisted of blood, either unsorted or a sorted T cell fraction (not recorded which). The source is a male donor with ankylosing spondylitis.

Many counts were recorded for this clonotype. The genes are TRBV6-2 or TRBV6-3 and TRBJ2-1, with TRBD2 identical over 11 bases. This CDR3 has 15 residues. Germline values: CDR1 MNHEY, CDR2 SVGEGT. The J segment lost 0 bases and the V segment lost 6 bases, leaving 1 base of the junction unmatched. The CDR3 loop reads CASRLAGDSYNEQFF. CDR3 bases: TGTGCCAGCAGACTAGCGGGAGACTCCTACAATGAGCAGTTCTTC.

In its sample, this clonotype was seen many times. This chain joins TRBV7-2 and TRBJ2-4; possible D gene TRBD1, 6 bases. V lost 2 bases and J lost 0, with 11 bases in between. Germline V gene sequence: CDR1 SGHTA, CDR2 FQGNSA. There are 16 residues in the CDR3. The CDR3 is CASSLLQGRAKNIQYF. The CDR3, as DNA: TGTGCCAGCAGCTTATTGCAGGGGAGAGCCAAAAACATTCAGTACTTC.

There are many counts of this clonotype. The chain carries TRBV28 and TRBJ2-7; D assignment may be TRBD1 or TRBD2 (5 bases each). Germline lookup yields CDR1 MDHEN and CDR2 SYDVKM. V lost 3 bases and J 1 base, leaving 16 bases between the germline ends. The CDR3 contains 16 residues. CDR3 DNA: TGTGCCAGCAGTTTCTGGGGACGAAAGAGTTCCTACGAGCAGTACTTC. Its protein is CASSFWGRKSSYEQYF.

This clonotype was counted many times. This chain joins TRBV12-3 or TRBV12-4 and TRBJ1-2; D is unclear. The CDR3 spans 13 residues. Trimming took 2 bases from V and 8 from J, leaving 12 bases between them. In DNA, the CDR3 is TGTGCCAGCAGTTTACGGTTCACTAAGGGCTACACCTTC. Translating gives CASSLRFTKGYTF.

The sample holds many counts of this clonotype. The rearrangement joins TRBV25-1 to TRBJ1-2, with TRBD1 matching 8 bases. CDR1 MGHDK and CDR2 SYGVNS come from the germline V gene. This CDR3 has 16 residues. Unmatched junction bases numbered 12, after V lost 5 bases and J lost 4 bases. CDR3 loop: CASSQGGGQGFYGYTF. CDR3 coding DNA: TGTGCCAGCAGTCAAGGGGGAGGACAGGGCTTCTATGGCTACACCTTC.

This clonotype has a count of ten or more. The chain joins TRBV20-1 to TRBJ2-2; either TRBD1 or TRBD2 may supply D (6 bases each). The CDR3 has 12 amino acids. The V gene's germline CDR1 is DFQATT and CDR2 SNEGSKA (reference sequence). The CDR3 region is CSGGLNTGELFF. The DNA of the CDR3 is TGCTCCGGGGGCTTGAACACCGGGGAGCTGTTTTTT.

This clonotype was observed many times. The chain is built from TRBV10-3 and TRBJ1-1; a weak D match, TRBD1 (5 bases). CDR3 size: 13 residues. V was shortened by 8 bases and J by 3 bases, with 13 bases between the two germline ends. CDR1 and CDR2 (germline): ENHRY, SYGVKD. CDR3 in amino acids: CAISEGGDTEAFF. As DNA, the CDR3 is TGTGCCATCTCCGAGGGAGGGGACACTGAAGCTTTCTTT.

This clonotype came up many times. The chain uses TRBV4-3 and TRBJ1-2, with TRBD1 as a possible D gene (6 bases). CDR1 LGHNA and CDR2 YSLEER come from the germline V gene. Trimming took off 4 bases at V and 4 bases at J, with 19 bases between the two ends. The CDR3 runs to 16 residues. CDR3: CASSPKQGVFGYGYTF. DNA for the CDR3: TGCGCCAGCAGCCCCAAACAGGGAGTTTTCGGCTATGGCTACACCTTC.

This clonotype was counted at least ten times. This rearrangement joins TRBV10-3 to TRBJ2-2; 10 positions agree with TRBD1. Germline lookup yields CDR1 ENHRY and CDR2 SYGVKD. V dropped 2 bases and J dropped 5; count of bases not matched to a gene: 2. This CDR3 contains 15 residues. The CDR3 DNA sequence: TGTGCCATCAGTGAGAGGGGACAGGGGACCGGGGAGCTGTTTTTT. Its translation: CAISERGQGTGELFF.